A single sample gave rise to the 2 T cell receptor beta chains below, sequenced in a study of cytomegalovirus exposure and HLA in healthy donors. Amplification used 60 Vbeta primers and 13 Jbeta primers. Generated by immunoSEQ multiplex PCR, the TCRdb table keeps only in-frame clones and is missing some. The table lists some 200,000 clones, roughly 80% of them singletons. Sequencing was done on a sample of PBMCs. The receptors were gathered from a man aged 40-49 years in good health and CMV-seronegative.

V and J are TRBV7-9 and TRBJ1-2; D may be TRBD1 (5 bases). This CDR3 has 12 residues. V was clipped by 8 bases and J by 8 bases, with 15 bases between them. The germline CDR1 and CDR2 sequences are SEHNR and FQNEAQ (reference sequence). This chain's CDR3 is CASDRGPFGYTF. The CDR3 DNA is TGTGCCAGCGATAGGGGCCCGTTCGGCTACACCTTC.

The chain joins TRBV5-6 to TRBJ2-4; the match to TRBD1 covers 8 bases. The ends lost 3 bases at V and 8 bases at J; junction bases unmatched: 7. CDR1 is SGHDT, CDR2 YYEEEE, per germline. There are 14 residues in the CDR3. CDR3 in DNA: TGTGCCAGCAGCTCAACCAGGGGGCTGGACATTCAGTACTTC. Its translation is CASSSTRGLDIQYF.